This T cell receptor beta chain originates from a study of monozygotic twins with inflammatory bowel disease. Whole-study findings and limits: The inverse Simpson measure of TCRbeta diversity was lower in IBD patients than in healthy co-twins. Perhaps reflecting limited power, concordant and discordant twins did not differ in repertoire similarity. Especially where disease activity was present, IBD patients had fewer clonotypes in common with others than healthy twins did.

Addition of UMIs with a 6-nucleotide sample barcode was achieved by template switching. No DNA is given; TCRdb re-called the 5' RACE reads and lists each CDR3 protein once. The ten top clones account for 9.5% to 15%, within a sample of about 110,000 distinct CDR3 sequences. CDR3 length: 14 residues. Germline V gene sequence: CDR1 KGHDR, CDR2 SFDVKD. On this clonotype: What it binds is unknown.

This sequence originates from a human donor with ulcerative colitis or Crohn's disease, or a healthy co-twin of an affected twin (not recorded which). Material for sequencing was blood. The J gene is TRBJ2-1, the V gene TRBV24-1; TCRdb designates TRBD2, a call that cannot be tested without DNA. The chain's CDR3 is CATSDFLGTSEQFF.